This TCR beta chain was captured by sequencing in a study of identical twins. Study-wide points: Models underestimated TCR alpha sharing (out-of-frame) in monozygotic twins. An excess of low generation probability was shown by twin-shared out-of-frame alpha sequences.

This clonotype has more than one count but fewer than ten. Its antigen is not known. Losses at the gene ends were 8 bases for V and 4 bases for J; bases not matched to a gene: 15. This CDR3 is built from 16 residues. CDR1 is LGHDT and CDR2 is YNNKEL in the germline V gene (reference sequence). TCRdb re-called the 5' RACE reads through MiXCR, storing one row per CDR3 protein. The data contain 450,000 or so distinct CDR3 sequences, around 14% of them singletons. The sample was also reused in another study, on yellow fever vaccine responses in identical twins.

Sample: CD4+ T cells sorted from blood. The TCR comes from a woman aged 18-35 years in good health. V is TRBV3-1 and J is TRBJ2-7; 9 bases match TRBD1. The CDR3 sequence: CASARGTGTGRYEQYF. CDR3 coding DNA: TGTGCCAGCGCCCGAGGTACAGGGACAGGGAGGTACGAGCAGTACTTC.